What follows are 21 T cell receptor beta chains derived from one specimen sequenced in a study of CD8 T cells in Susac syndrome. It was with random hexamers that roughly 0.45 to 1 ug RNA was reverse transcribed. TCRdb re-derived calls from the immunoSEQ multiplex PCR reads in MiXCR, one entry per CDR3 protein. The sample holds 180,000 or so distinct CDR3 sequences, roughly 95% seen once. The sequenced sample was CD4+ T cells from PBMCs. These TCRs come from a human donor in good health.

This clonotype was recorded once. CDR3 DNA sequence: TGTGCCAGCAGCCAAGATCGTTACGAGCAGTACGTC. This encodes CASSQDRYEQYV. V and J are TRBV3-1 and TRBJ2-7; D remains ambiguous. Germline V CDR1 and CDR2: LGHDT, YNNKEL (reference sequence). V was pared by 0 bases and J by 4 bases, with 4 bases between. The CDR3 covers 12 residues.

The gene calls are TRBV6-6 and TRBJ2-7; 8 nucleotides line up with TRBD1. The CDR3 runs to 13 residues. Germline CDR1 is MNHNY and CDR2 is SVGAGI (reference sequence). The trim removed 2 bases at V and 6 bases at J, leaving 3 bases unmatched. CDR3 nucleotide sequence: TGTGCCAGCAGTTACCTTGACAGGGGCGAGCAGTACTTC. Encoded protein: CASSYLDRGEQYF.

CDR3 DNA sequence: TGTGCCATCAGTGTGAACTTCACAGGGCTCAGCAATCAGCCCCAGCATTTT. Protein sequence: CAISVNFTGLSNQPQHF. The rearrangement uses TRBV10-3 and TRBJ1-5; a weak D match, TRBD1 (6 bases). Between the trimmed V and J ends, which lost 4 bases and 1 base, there was a span of 17 bases. CDR1 and CDR2 from the germline V gene are ENHRY and SYGVKD. The CDR3 totals 17 residues.

The chain uses TRBV27 and TRBJ1-2, with D maybe TRBD1 (5 bases). This CDR3 is built from 14 residues. Germline V gene lookup returns CDR1 MNHEY and CDR2 SMNVEV (reference sequence). Trimming cost V 5 bases and J 9 bases, with 19 bases left between them. DNA of the CDR3: TGTGCCAGCAGTACCGTGGACGGGACGAAGCGCTACACCTTC. It translates to CASSTVDGTKRYTF.

The chain links TRBV18 to TRBJ2-1; 9 bases line up with TRBD1. CDR1 KGHSH and CDR2 LQKENI come from the germline V gene. The CDR3 runs to 15 residues. After removal of 3 bases from V and 6 bases from J, the junction contained 6 bases not matched to a gene. This chain's CDR3 is CASSPGDREINEQFF. DNA of the CDR3: TGTGCCAGCTCACCTGGGGACAGGGAGATCAATGAGCAGTTCTTC.

The chain carries TRBV20-1 and TRBJ1-4; TRBD1 agrees at 8 bases. V shed 5 bases, J shed 0 bases, and the junction held 2 bases outside the gene matches. Per germline, CDR1 DFQATT and CDR2 SNEGSKA (reference sequence). The CDR3 has 14 residues. Here the CDR3 reads CSAPTGATNEKLFF. The CDR3 DNA reads TGCAGTGCTCCGACAGGGGCAACTAATGAAAAACTGTTTTTT.

The chain has TRBV7-2 and TRBJ1-4; TRBD1 matches 8 bases. The CDR3 length is 17 residues. V shed 1 base, J shed 4 bases, and the junction held 8 bases outside the gene matches. In germline, CDR1 is SGHTA, CDR2 FQGNSA. The CDR3 region has the DNA TGTGCCAGCAGCTTAGAACGACAGGGGTGGGGTAATGAAAAACTGTTTTTT. Residues: CASSLERQGWGNEKLFF.

The V call is TRBV20-1, the J call TRBJ2-7; D remains ambiguous. CDR1 is DFQATT and CDR2 is SNEGSKA in the germline V gene (reference sequence). V lost 1 base and J 7 bases, leaving 8 bases between the germline ends. This CDR3 has 11 residues. CDR3 DNA: TGCAGTGCTAGAGGTTTCGGGGAGCAGTACTTC. Its translation is CSARGFGEQYF.

J is TRBJ2-2 and V is TRBV20-1, with D possibly being TRBD2 (6 bases). This CDR3 is built from 14 residues. Germline V CDR1 and CDR2: DFQATT, SNEGSKA (reference sequence). The V end was cut by 6 bases, the J end by 4 bases, with 15 bases between. CDR3 nucleotide sequence: TGCAGTGCCGATCGGGGGAGAGGCACCGGGGAGCTGTTTTTT. Its protein product is CSADRGRGTGELFF.

The chain employs TRBV29-1 and TRBJ2-5; 9 nucleotides align to TRBD1. The V segment lost 7 bases and the J segment 1 base; nucleotides outside the gene matches: 4. The CDR3 is made up of 13 amino acids. Germline CDR1 is SQVTM and CDR2 is ANQGSEA. The CDR3 sequence is CSGRDRVQETQYF. The DNA of the CDR3 is TGCAGCGGCCGGGACAGGGTCCAAGAGACCCAGTACTTC.

This chain links TRBV20-1 with TRBJ2-3; weak D call: TRBD1 (6 bases). CDR1 DFQATT and CDR2 SNEGSKA come from the germline V gene (reference sequence). Trimming removed 1 base at V and 0 bases at J, with 11 bases between. The CDR3 consists of 15 residues. The CDR3 reads CSARAIGQSTDTQYF. As DNA, the CDR3 is TGCAGTGCTAGAGCAATTGGACAGAGCACAGATACGCAGTATTTT.

The chain links TRBV9 to TRBJ2-1, with 7 bases identical to TRBD1. The germline CDR1 and CDR2 sequences are SGDLS and YYNGEE. This CDR3 has 16 residues. Trimming at V came to 0 bases and at J to 4 bases, leaving 7 bases not matched to a gene. CDR3 nucleotides: TGTGCCAGCAGCGTAGATGGGACAGAGGTTTACAATGAGCAGTTCTTC. Protein sequence: CASSVDGTEVYNEQFF.

This clonotype was picked up one time. The rearrangement links TRBV20-1 to TRBJ2-1; a possible D gene is TRBD1 (5 bases). Trimming removed 3 bases from V and 6 bases from J, with 12 bases in between. This CDR3 comprises 13 residues. The germline CDR1 and CDR2 sequences are DFQATT and SNEGSKA (reference sequence). The CDR3 is CSARAQVLNEQFF. CDR3 sequence (DNA): TGCAGTGCTAGGGCACAGGTTCTCAATGAGCAGTTCTTC.

The chain carries TRBV20-1 and TRBJ2-1, with 7 bases lining up with TRBD1. Germline V gene sequence: CDR1 DFQATT, CDR2 SNEGSKA (reference sequence). The trim removed 5 bases at V and 4 bases at J, leaving 2 bases unmatched. This CDR3 spans 12 amino acids. CDR3 in amino acids: CSAVTGYNEQFF. In nucleotides, the CDR3 is TGCAGTGCTGTGACAGGGTACAATGAGCAGTTCTTC.

The count of this clonotype is one. The chain has TRBV7-8 and TRBJ1-2; 7 bases line up with TRBD1. After removal of 3 bases from V and 4 bases from J, the junction contained 14 bases not matched to a gene. Germline assignment: CDR1 SGHVS and CDR2 FQNEAQ. The CDR3 runs 17 residues. The CDR3 nucleotides are TGTGCCAGCAGCTTTACTACTGACAGGGTATTTGGCTATGGCTACACCTTC. It encodes CASSFTTDRVFGYGYTF.

The CDR3 region is CASSPRGENEQFF. CDR3 sequence (DNA): TGTGCCAGCTCACCACGGGGGGAAAATGAGCAGTTCTTC. The rearrangement joins TRBV18 to TRBJ2-1; the D gene is possibly TRBD2 (6 bases). This CDR3 spans 13 amino acids. CDR1 is KGHSH, CDR2 LQKENI, per germline. V was clipped by 1 base and J by 7 bases, with 8 bases between them. Together with reference TRBV18 and TRBJ2-1, the CDR3 gives the full variable domain: NAGVMQNPRHLVRRRGQEARLRCSPMKGHSHVYWYRQLPEEGLKFMVYLQKENIIDESGMPKERFSAEFPKEGPSILRIQQVVRGDSAAYFCASSPRGENEQFFGPGTRLTVL.

The chain employs TRBV27 and TRBJ2-5; no reliable D call. The CDR3 totals 15 residues. Germline CDR1 and CDR2: MNHEY and SMNVEV (reference sequence). V was clipped by 5 bases and J by 1 base, with 14 bases between them. The CDR3 nucleotides read TGTGCCAGCAGTAGCCCCGGGCGGCCCCAAGAGACCCAGTACTTC. Protein sequence: CASSSPGRPQETQYF.

The V call is TRBV30, the J call TRBJ2-2, with D possibly TRBD1 on 5 matching bases. CDR1 and CDR2 (germline): GTSNPN, SVGIG (reference sequence). The CDR3 sequence is 14 residues long. V lost 3 bases, J lost 3 bases, and 11 bases lay in between. CDR3 nucleotide sequence: TGTGCCTGGAGAGGGCAGGGTTACACCGGGGAGCTGTTTTTT. It translates to CAWRGQGYTGELFF.

The chain combines TRBV20-1 with TRBJ1-6, with D possibly TRBD1 on 6 matching bases. The V and J ends lost 4 bases and 7 bases respectively, with 14 bases between them. The CDR3 runs 14 residues. The V gene's germline CDR1 is DFQATT and CDR2 SNEGSKA (reference sequence). CDR3 amino acids: CSANSGQLNSPLHF. In DNA, the CDR3 is TGCAGTGCTAATTCTGGACAGCTGAATTCACCCCTCCACTTT.

This sequence joins TRBV6-1 and TRBJ1-2; 11 bases match TRBD1. This CDR3 region has 16 residues. With V trimmed by 7 bases and J by 4 bases, 11 bases remained unmatched. From germline, CDR1 is MNHNS and CDR2 SASEGT. The CDR3 DNA is TGTGCCAGCACCAGATCAGGACAGGGGGCCTTCTATGGCTACACCTTC. It translates to CASTRSGQGAFYGYTF.

V and J are TRBV20-1 and TRBJ2-1; TRBD1 agrees at 8 bases. This CDR3 has 14 amino acids. V trimming: 6 bases; J trimming: 5 bases; junction bases outside the gene matches: 9. Germline V lookup: CDR1 DFQATT, CDR2 SNEGSKA (reference sequence). The CDR3 reads CSATVRGHNNEQFF. The CDR3 nucleotides are TGCAGTGCGACAGTCAGGGGGCACAACAATGAGCAGTTCTTC.